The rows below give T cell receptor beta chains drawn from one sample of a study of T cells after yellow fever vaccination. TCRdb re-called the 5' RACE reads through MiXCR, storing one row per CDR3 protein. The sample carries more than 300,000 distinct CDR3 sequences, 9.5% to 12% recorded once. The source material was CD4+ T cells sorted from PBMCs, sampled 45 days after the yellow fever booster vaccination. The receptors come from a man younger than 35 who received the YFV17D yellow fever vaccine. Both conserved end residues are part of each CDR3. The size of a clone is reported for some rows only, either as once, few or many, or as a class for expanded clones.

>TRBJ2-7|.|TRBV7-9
CASSFYRGGVYEQYF
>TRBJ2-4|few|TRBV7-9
CASSVPGEGNIQYF
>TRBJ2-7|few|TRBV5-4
CASSLVPNHPTPSEQYF
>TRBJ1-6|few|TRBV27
CASSFGQANSPLHF
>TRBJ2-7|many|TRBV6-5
CASSYGQGVSYEQYF
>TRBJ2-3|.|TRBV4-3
CASSPRQGAVDTQYF
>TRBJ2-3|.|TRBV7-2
CASSPLLAGGRDTQYF
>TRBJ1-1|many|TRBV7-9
CASSLQGQAHTEAFF
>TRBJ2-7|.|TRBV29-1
CSVESGGYEQYF
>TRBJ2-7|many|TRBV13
CASSLEAFSSSYEQYF
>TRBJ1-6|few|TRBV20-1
CSAQRGGGNSPLHF
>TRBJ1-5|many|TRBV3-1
CASSRDMDQPQHF
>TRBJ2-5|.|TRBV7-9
CASSSQSETQYF
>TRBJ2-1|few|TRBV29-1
CSVDRDLAPNEQFF
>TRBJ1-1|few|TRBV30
CAWAPGQRRTEAFF
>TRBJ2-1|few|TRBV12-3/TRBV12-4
CASSLRTGGFDEQFF
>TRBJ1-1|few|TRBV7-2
CASSPSGGLGAFF
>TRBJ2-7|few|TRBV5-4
CASSSRLAGVGEQYF
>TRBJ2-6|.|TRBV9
CASKNGPGANVLTF